The rows below give T cell receptor beta chains drawn from one sample of a study of blood T cell repertoires in COVID-19. Produced via immunoSEQ multiplex PCR; TCRdb's table is partial and in-frame only. The sample carries 50,000 to 60,000 clones, roughly 84% recorded once. Sequenced material: peripheral blood. Source of these receptors: a man older than 75 with COVID-19, enrolled during active disease. Each CDR3 is given with its conserved first and last residue. A D gene is named only where the DNA matches it firmly. The size entry is marked missing in some rows and otherwise reads once, few, many or a size class.

TGTGCCAGCCCCCAGGGACAGGGCGGTTTTGGGAATCAGCCCCAGCATTTT	CASPQGQGGFGNQPQHF	TRBD1	TRBV18	TRBJ1-5	.
TGTGCCAGCAGCCAAGGCGGGGGCGTTGGACACGAGCAGTACTTC	CASSQGGGVGHEQYF	.	TRBV3-1/TRBV3-2	TRBJ2-7	.
TGTGCCAGCAGCGCCGGACTAGCGGGAAATAGGGATACGCAGTATTTT	CASSAGLAGNRDTQYF	TRBD2	TRBV7-9	TRBJ2-3	.
TGTGCCAGCAGATTTAGGTCCGGGGGAGCGAACACTGAAGCTTTCTTT	CASRFRSGGANTEAFF	.	TRBV11-1	TRBJ1-1	.
TGTGCCAGCAGTTTGAACAGCATGAACACTGAAGCTTTCTTT	CASSLNSMNTEAFF	.	TRBV27	TRBJ1-1	.
TGTGCCAGCAGCCCGGGACTAGCAAGCGGGGAGCTGTTTTTT	CASSPGLASGELFF	TRBD2	TRBV11-2	TRBJ2-2	.
TGTGCCAGCAGCCCCCAGGGGCCGACTAATGAAAAACTGTTTTTT	CASSPQGPTNEKLFF	.	TRBV4-2	TRBJ1-4	.
.	CASSKVGRGARETNTIYF	.	TRBV21-1	TRBJ1-3	.
TGTGCCAGCAGCAAAAAACAGGCCCACTATGGCTACACCTTC	CASSKKQAHYGYTF	.	TRBV21-1	TRBJ1-2	few
TGTGCCAGCAGTTACCTGACAGCCACTGAAGCTTTCTTT	CASSYLTATEAFF	.	TRBV6-2/TRBV6-3	TRBJ1-1	.
TGTGCCTGGAGTGCATCGACAGGGGGATTCTCTGGCTACACCTTC	CAWSASTGGFSGYTF	TRBD1	TRBV30	TRBJ1-2	once
TGTGCCAGCAGCGTACTAGCGGGAGGGCCCCCAGAGACCCAGTACTTC	CASSVLAGGPPETQYF	TRBD2	TRBV9	TRBJ2-5	.
TGTGCCAGCAGCCCCCACCGGGCTAGCGGGGGAGATACGCAGTATTTT	CASSPHRASGGDTQYF	TRBD2	TRBV3-1/TRBV3-2	TRBJ2-3	few
TGTGCCAGCAGTTGGAGCGAGGAGCAGTTCTTC	CASSWSEEQFF	.	TRBV6-5	TRBJ2-1	.
TGTGCCAGCAGCTTCTGGACAGGGGAAGGGACTGAAGCTTTCTTT	CASSFWTGEGTEAFF	TRBD1	TRBV5-6	TRBJ1-1	once
TGTGCCAGTAGTGTTAACAGGGCGGCTGAAGCTTTCTTT	CASSVNRAAEAFF	.	TRBV19	TRBJ1-1	.
TGTGCCAGCTCACCAACCGGGACTAGCGGAGGCCGGGAGCAGTTCTTC	CASSPTGTSGGREQFF	TRBD2	TRBV18	TRBJ2-1	.
TGTGCCACCAGTGATTCTAGGGACTCTTTCACAGAGACCCAGTACTTC	CATSDSRDSFTETQYF	.	TRBV24-1	TRBJ2-5	.
TGTGCCAGCAGCCCCCCTCGTAGGGGAGGCACTGAAGCTTTCTTT	CASSPPRRGGTEAFF	.	TRBV3-1/TRBV3-2	TRBJ1-1	.
TGTGCCAGCAGTTATAACAGGGATCCTGGAAACACCATATATTTT	CASSYNRDPGNTIYF	.	TRBV6-5	TRBJ1-3	.
TGTGCTAGTGGCGAGGGGGTCGGTGGCTACACCTTC	CASGEGVGGYTF	.	TRBV12-5	TRBJ1-2	.
TGTGCCAGCAAATTGGGGGGGATGGAGACCCAGTACTTC	CASKLGGMETQYF	TRBD2	TRBV12-3/TRBV12-4	TRBJ2-5	.
TGTGCCAGCAGCATACAACAGGGTTTGGGTGAAAAACTGTTTTTT	CASSIQQGLGEKLFF	.	TRBV7-9	TRBJ1-4	.
TGTGCCAGCAGCCTCGGACAGATGAACTCCTATAATTCACCCCTCCACTTT	CASSLGQMNSYNSPLHF	.	TRBV27	TRBJ1-6	.
TGTGCCAGCAGCCAAGGTACTTCTACCTACGAGCAGTACTTC	CASSQGTSTYEQYF	.	TRBV14	TRBJ2-7	.
TGTGCCAGCAGCCGGCGGGCGGGGACAGGGGGGGAAAAACTGTTTTTT	CASSRRAGTGGEKLFF	TRBD1	TRBV7-9	TRBJ1-4	.
TGTGCCAGCAGTTCAGCCCTGGGCGCTGGGGGGGGTACGCAGTATTTT	CASSSALGAGGGTQYF	TRBD2	TRBV28	TRBJ2-3	.
TGTGCCAGCAGTCCCACAGGGGCAGATACGCAGTATTTT	CASSPTGADTQYF	TRBD1	TRBV27	TRBJ2-3	.
TGTGCCAGCAGCCCACAGGGTTCCGGGGAGCTGTTTTTT	CASSPQGSGELFF	.	TRBV6-5	TRBJ2-2	.
TGTGCCACCAGTGACTGGACAGGGTCGGGCACAGATACGCAGTATTTT	CATSDWTGSGTDTQYF	TRBD1	TRBV24-1	TRBJ2-3	.
TGTGCCAGCAGTTATTGGGACAGGGAGCCTAATAGCAATCAGCCCCAGCATTTT	CASSYWDREPNSNQPQHF	TRBD1	TRBV6-2/TRBV6-3	TRBJ1-5	.
TGTGCCTGGAGTTTGGAGACTGGAAACACCATATATTTT	CAWSLETGNTIYF	.	TRBV30	TRBJ1-3	.
TGTGCCAGCAGTACCTCGACACTTTACTATGGCTACACCTTC	CASSTSTLYYGYTF	.	TRBV6-6	TRBJ1-2	.
TGTGCCAGCAGCCACAGGGGGCGGGATGAGCAGTTCTTC	CASSHRGRDEQFF	TRBD1	TRBV5-6	TRBJ2-1	once
TGTGCCATCAGTGTGGCGGGCCTAGAGAGCGAGCAGTACTTC	CAISVAGLESEQYF	.	TRBV10-3	TRBJ2-7	once